The 9 T cell receptor beta chains reported below all come from one sample, sequenced in a study of shared clonotypes between healthy human individuals. The method was immunoSEQ multiplex PCR; TCRdb's version includes in-frame clones alone and lacks a portion of them. The data show around 1,100,000 clones, with roughly 80% seen just once and about 0.94% held by the top ten. The material sequenced was memory CD4+ T cells from PBMCs. The subset here: CD45RA-negative fraction. Source of these receptors: a man aged 18 to 29 in good health. Some clones in this sample may be carry-over from other donors' samples.

The chain uses TRBV20-1 and TRBJ2-5; no definite D call. The CDR3 totals 11 residues. V gave up 5 bases and J gave up 5 bases, with 9 bases separating them. CDR1 is DFQATT and CDR2 is SNEGSKA in the germline V gene (reference sequence). The CDR3 sequence: CSAGPGETQYF. The CDR3 DNA follows: TGCAGTGCTGGACCTGGGGAGACCCAGTACTTC.

The chain has TRBV4-2 and TRBJ2-7, with 9 bases lining up with TRBD2. The CDR3 totals 18 residues. Germline V gene lookup returns CDR1 LGHNA and CDR2 YNFKEQ. J was trimmed by 4 bases and V by 0 bases; bases with no gene match: 13. CDR3 in DNA: TGTGCCAGCAGCCAAGATCTAGCGGGGACGGGACGGCCGTACGAGCAGTACTTC. Encoded protein: CASSQDLAGTGRPYEQYF.

CDR3: CASSFGTGKNQPQHF. As DNA, the CDR3 is TGTGCCAGCAGCTTCGGGACAGGGAAGAATCAGCCCCAGCATTTT. The chain employs TRBV5-6 and TRBJ1-5, with 9 bases lining up with TRBD1. The CDR3 loop spans 15 amino acids. CDR1 is SGHDT and CDR2 is YYEEEE in the germline V gene. Trimming cost V 2 bases and J 4 bases; bases outside gene matches: 4.

Regarding this clone: The identical CDR3 is also encoded by other nucleotide sequences in the sample. The V and J genes are TRBV18 and TRBJ1-2; the D is unclear. V lost 5 bases, J lost 2 bases, and 6 bases lay in between. CDR3 length: 12 residues. Germline loops: CDR1 KGHSH, CDR2 LQKENI. The CDR3 protein is CASSSPNYGYTF. In nucleotides, the CDR3 is TGTGCCAGCTCAAGTCCGAACTATGGCTACACCTTC.

The rearrangement links TRBV11-3 to TRBJ2-3; 9 bases fit TRBD2. Germline V gene data show CDR1 as SGHNT and CDR2 as YENEEA. The CDR3 totals 16 residues. Germline trimming cut 1 base from V and 4 bases from J; bases unmatched to any gene: 6. This chain's CDR3 is CASSLGTAGGPDTQYF. The CDR3 bases are TGTGCCAGCAGCTTAGGCACCGCGGGGGGGCCAGATACGCAGTATTTT.

This clone occurred many times. The CDR3 reads CASSEGRGSTLFF. CDR3 in DNA: TGTGCCAGCAGTGAAGGGCGGGGTAGTACGCTGTTTTTT. V usage is TRBV2 and J usage is TRBJ1-4; D ambiguous. Germline V lookup: CDR1 SNHLY, CDR2 FYNNEI. The CDR3 runs to 13 residues. Trimming removed 1 base at V and 14 bases at J, with 14 bases between.

The rearrangement uses TRBV15 and TRBJ2-7; weak D call: TRBD2 (6 bases). V lost 5 bases and J 3 bases, leaving 11 bases between the germline ends. CDR3 size: 13 residues. Germline CDR1 reads LNHNV; CDR2 reads YYDKDF (reference sequence). The CDR3 DNA sequence: TGTGCCACCAGCGGGGGGTCATTCTACGAGCAGTACTTC. Encoded protein: CATSGGSFYEQYF.

There are a few counts of this clone. The CDR3 loop reads CASSQGGSYNTEAFF. The CDR3 nucleotides read TGCGCCAGCAGCCAAGGGGGGTCCTACAACACTGAAGCTTTCTTT. J is TRBJ1-1 and V is TRBV5-1; D possibly corresponds to TRBD1 (6 bases). The CDR3 loop spans 15 amino acids. Germline V CDR1 and CDR2: SGHRS, YFSETQ. V gave up 4 bases and J gave up 2 bases, with 15 bases separating them.

The chain is built from TRBV7-6 and TRBJ2-1; D remains unclear. Germline CDR1 SGHVS, CDR2 FNYEAQ. This CDR3 has 12 amino acids. V shed 5 bases and J shed 4 bases, with 6 bases lying between them. CDR3 in amino acids: CASSPRYNEQFF. The CDR3 DNA reads as TGTGCCAGCAGCCCGAGGTACAATGAGCAGTTCTTC.